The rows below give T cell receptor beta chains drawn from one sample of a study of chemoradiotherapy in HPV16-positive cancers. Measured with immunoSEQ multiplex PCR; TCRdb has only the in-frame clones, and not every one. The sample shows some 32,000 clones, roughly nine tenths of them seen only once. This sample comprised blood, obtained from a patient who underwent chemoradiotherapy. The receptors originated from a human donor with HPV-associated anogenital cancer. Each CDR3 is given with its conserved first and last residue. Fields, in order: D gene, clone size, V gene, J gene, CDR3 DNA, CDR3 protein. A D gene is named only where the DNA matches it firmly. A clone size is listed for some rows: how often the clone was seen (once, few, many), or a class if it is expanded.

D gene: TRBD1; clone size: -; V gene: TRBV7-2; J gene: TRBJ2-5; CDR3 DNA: TGTGCCAGCAGCTTCTCGACAGGGCAAGAGACCCAGTACTTC; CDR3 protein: CASSFSTGQETQYF
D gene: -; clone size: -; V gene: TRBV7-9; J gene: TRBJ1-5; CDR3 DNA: TGTGCCAGCAGCTTTCAGGGTAGGGGCAATCAGCCCCAGCATTTT; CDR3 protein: CASSFQGRGNQPQHF
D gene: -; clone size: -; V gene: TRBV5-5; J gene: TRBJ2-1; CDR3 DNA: TGTGCCAGCAGCTCAACACAGGGCTCCTACAATGAGCAGTTCTTC; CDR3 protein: CASSSTQGSYNEQFF
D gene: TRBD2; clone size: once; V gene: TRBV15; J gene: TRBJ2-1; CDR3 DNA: TGTGCCACCAGCAGAGTCCTAGCGGGAGGGGTCAATGAGCAGTTCTTC; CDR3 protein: CATSRVLAGGVNEQFF
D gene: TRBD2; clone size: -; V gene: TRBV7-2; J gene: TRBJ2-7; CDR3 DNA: TGTGCCAGCAGCTTATATCGGGGGGAAGCCTACGAGCAGTACTTC; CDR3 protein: CASSLYRGEAYEQYF
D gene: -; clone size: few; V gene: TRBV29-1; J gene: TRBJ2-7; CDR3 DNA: TGCAGCGTTGAGTCCCAAGCCGACGAGCAGTACTTC; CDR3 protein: CSVESQADEQYF
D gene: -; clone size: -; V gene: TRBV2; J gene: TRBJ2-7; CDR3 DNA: TGTGCCAGCGGGACGGAGGAGAACGAGCAGTACTTC; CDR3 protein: CASGTEENEQYF
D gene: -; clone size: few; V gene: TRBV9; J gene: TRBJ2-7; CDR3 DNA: TGTGCCAGCAGCCCCCGGACCCACTTGGCCGAGCAGTACTTC; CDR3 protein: CASSPRTHLAEQYF
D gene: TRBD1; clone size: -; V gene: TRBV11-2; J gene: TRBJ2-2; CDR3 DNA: TGTGCCAGCAGCTCGGACAGGGTGACGAGCGGGGAGCTGTTTTTT; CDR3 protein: CASSSDRVTSGELFF
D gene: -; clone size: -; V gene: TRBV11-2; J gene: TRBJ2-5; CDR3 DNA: TGTGCCAGCAGCCCGCTAGAGACCCAGTACTTC; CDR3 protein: CASSPLETQYF
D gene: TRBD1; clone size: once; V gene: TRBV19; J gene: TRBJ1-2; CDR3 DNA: TGTGCCAGTAGTACGGGACAGGCCAATGGCTACACCTTC; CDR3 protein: CASSTGQANGYTF